This TCR beta chain was identified during a study of blood T cell repertoires in COVID-19. Study information: Acute and convalescent COVID-19 samples came from the United States, Italy and Spain. From T cells, B-cell-depleted T cells, or PBMCs came the material, which was cDNA or gDNA.

Methods used by the authors: From reference gene primer amplification, estimates of nucleated cell counts were derived. TCRdb keeps only in-frame clones here, not all; method: immunoSEQ multiplex PCR. The V and J calls and clone size come from that table; D and trimming were worked out from the DNA. The sample lists tens of thousands of clones; roughly nine tenths were seen once. CDR3 length: 15 residues. Trimming shortened V by 0 bases and J by 5 bases, and 13 bases separated the two germline ends. Germline CDR1 and CDR2: MNHEY and SVGAGI. The sequencing input was peripheral blood. The TCR was taken from a male donor with acute or convalescent COVID-19. V usage is TRBV6-5 and J usage is TRBJ1-2; tentatively, D is TRBD1 (6 bases). CDR3 sequence reads: CASSYSMSRGYGYTF. CDR3 bases: TGTGCCAGCAGTTACTCTATGTCCAGGGGATATGGCTACACCTTC.